Many counts were recorded for the clone carrying this T cell receptor (beta chain). TCRdb itself ran the 5' RACE reads through MiXCR, one entry per CDR3 protein. The sample holds a few hundred thousand distinct CDR3 sequences; around 20% are singletons and the top ten take about 12%. The sample belongs to a study of identical twins. The CDR3 totals 13 residues. The V gene end was trimmed by 5 bases and the J gene end by 5 bases; junction bases not matched to a gene: 3. Germline CDR1 is SGHRS and CDR2 is YFSETQ. Sample: naive T cells sorted from blood. This receptor was obtained from a man aged 50 to 59 in good health. The V gene is TRBV5-1, the J gene TRBJ2-1, with 8 bases matching TRBD2. The CDR3 spells CASRRGGNNEQFF. The CDR3 DNA reads TGCGCCAGCAGACGGGGGGGAAACAATGAGCAGTTCTTC.